This T cell receptor (beta chain) was identified during a study of blood T cells in healthy people across ages. This clonotype was counted a few times. PCR was performed a second time for about 7 to 11 cycles using a sample-barcoded 5' primer and a J-beta primer mix. MiXCR, run by TCRdb on the 5' RACE reads, gives a single entry per CDR3 protein. The sample shows just under 900,000 distinct CDR3 sequences, around 30% of them seen only once. Each sample yielded at least 6 micrograms of PBMC total RNA. V lost 0 bases to trimming and J lost 7 bases, with 12 bases between them. The germline CDR1 and CDR2 sequences are DFQATT and SNEGSKA (reference sequence). CDR3 length: 14 amino acids.

The rearrangement links TRBV20-1 to TRBJ1-4, with D maybe TRBD1 (5 bases). The origin of this receptor is an elderly woman in good health. The sample was blood. This CDR3 is CSARDHRGSEKLFF. DNA for the CDR3: TGCAGTGCTAGAGATCACCGGGGGAGTGAAAAACTGTTTTTT.